This is a list of T cell receptor beta chains from one sample in a study of T cell repertoires in cytomegalovirus infection. What these receptors recognize is not known. TCRdb re-analysed the reads in MiXCR, keeping a single row per CDR3 protein. The sample holds some 220,000 distinct CDR3 sequences; 38% are singletons and the top ten take around 60%. The sample was CD8+ T cells from cultured PBMCs, taken from culture after CMV antigen stimulation. All receptors come from a human donor in good health (CMV status not recorded). Some clones in this sample may be carry-over from other donors' samples. CDR3s include the opening cysteine and the closing phenylalanine or tryptophan. D genes are given only for firm matches. Rows may omit the clone size; those that give it use once, few, many or a size class.

D gene: NA
J gene: TRBJ2-7
V gene: TRBV6-8
clone size: few
CDR3 DNA: TGTGCCAGCAGCCCTCTCGACAGTAGCTCCTACGAGCAGTACTTC
CDR3 protein: CASSPLDSSSYEQYF

D gene: NA
J gene: TRBJ1-2
V gene: TRBV19
clone size: NA
CDR3 DNA: TGTGCCAGTAGTATGTGGAATCGGGATCCGGGTGGCTACACCTTC
CDR3 protein: CASSMWNRDPGGYTF

D gene: NA
J gene: TRBJ1-1
V gene: TRBV14
clone size: NA
CDR3 DNA: TGTGCCAGCAGCCATCGTAACAGGGAAAACACTGAAGCTTTCTTT
CDR3 protein: CASSHRNRENTEAFF

D gene: NA
J gene: TRBJ2-1
V gene: TRBV6-5
clone size: NA
CDR3 DNA: TGTGCCAGCAGTTACGTCGTGGGAGGGGGTTACGATGGAGGGTTCTTC
CDR3 protein: CASSYVVGGGYDGGFF

D gene: NA
J gene: TRBJ2-7
V gene: TRBV12-3/TRBV12-4
clone size: NA
CDR3 DNA: TGTGCCAGCAGTTTAACGGTACAGGCCTACGAGCAGTACTTC
CDR3 protein: CASSLTVQAYEQYF

D gene: TRBD2
J gene: TRBJ2-2
V gene: TRBV27
clone size: few
CDR3 DNA: TGTGCCAGCAACTACCGACTAGCGGGAGTGGCCACCGGGGAGCTGTTTTTT
CDR3 protein: CASNYRLAGVATGELFF

D gene: TRBD2
J gene: TRBJ2-7
V gene: TRBV19
clone size: NA
CDR3 DNA: TGTGCCAGTAGTCACGGACTAGCATCCTACGAGCAGTACTTC
CDR3 protein: CASSHGLASYEQYF

D gene: NA
J gene: TRBJ2-3
V gene: TRBV6-1
clone size: few
CDR3 DNA: TGTGCCAGCGCAGCGGACGCTCGAGGCACAGATACGCAGTATTTT
CDR3 protein: CASAADARGTDTQYF

D gene: NA
J gene: TRBJ1-2
V gene: TRBV29-1
clone size: many
CDR3 DNA: TGCAGCGTTGAAGAAGATGTAGGGGTAGGCTACACCTTC
CDR3 protein: CSVEEDVGVGYTF

D gene: NA
J gene: TRBJ1-6
V gene: TRBV7-3
clone size: NA
CDR3 DNA: TGTGCCAGCAGCTTAACCCGGCGAGGCAGCCTCTATGATTCACCCCTCCACTTT
CDR3 protein: CASSLTRRGSLYDSPLHF

D gene: TRBD2
J gene: TRBJ2-1
V gene: TRBV28
clone size: NA
CDR3 DNA: TGTGCCAGCAGTTCATTACTAGCGGGAGGATCGTATGAGCAGTTCTTC
CDR3 protein: CASSSLLAGGSYEQFF

D gene: TRBD1
J gene: TRBJ1-6
V gene: TRBV7-3
clone size: many
CDR3 DNA: TGTGCCAGCAGCTGGGGACAGACCAATTCACCCCTCCACTTT
CDR3 protein: CASSWGQTNSPLHF

D gene: NA
J gene: TRBJ2-3
V gene: TRBV10-3
clone size: NA
CDR3 DNA: TGTGCCATCAACCCCGAGACAGACACAGATACGCAGTATTTT
CDR3 protein: CAINPETDTDTQYF

D gene: NA
J gene: TRBJ1-4
V gene: TRBV27
clone size: many
CDR3 DNA: TGTGCCAGCAGTATGCTCGCAGGGATTAGGGAAAAACTGTTTTTT
CDR3 protein: CASSMLAGIREKLFF

D gene: NA
J gene: TRBJ2-5
V gene: TRBV4-1
clone size: NA
CDR3 DNA: TGCGCCAGCAGCCATGCCCCGGAAGAGACCCAGTACTTC
CDR3 protein: CASSHAPEETQYF

D gene: NA
J gene: TRBJ1-1
V gene: TRBV12-3/TRBV12-4
clone size: few
CDR3 DNA: TGTGCCAGCAGTCCTTTCCTCGGGGAAGGGACGAACACTGAAGCTTTCTTT
CDR3 protein: CASSPFLGEGTNTEAFF

D gene: NA
J gene: TRBJ1-1
V gene: TRBV12-3/TRBV12-4
clone size: few
CDR3 DNA: TGTGCCAGCAGTTCGTACAGAACGAACACTGAAGCTTTCTTT
CDR3 protein: CASSSYRTNTEAFF

D gene: NA
J gene: TRBJ1-1
V gene: TRBV19
clone size: few
CDR3 DNA: TGTGCCAGTAACGGACCGTTGAACACTGAAGCTTTCTTT
CDR3 protein: CASNGPLNTEAFF

D gene: NA
J gene: TRBJ2-2
V gene: TRBV7-8
clone size: NA
CDR3 DNA: TGTGCCAGCAGCTTAGTGGCGGGGACGAACACCGGGGAGCTGTTTTTT
CDR3 protein: CASSLVAGTNTGELFF

D gene: NA
J gene: TRBJ1-2
V gene: TRBV20-1
clone size: NA
CDR3 DNA: TGCAGTGCTCCCGAGACAGCGCCCCAGCACACCTTC
CDR3 protein: CSAPETAPQHTF

D gene: NA
J gene: TRBJ1-5
V gene: TRBV4-2
clone size: NA
CDR3 DNA: TGTGCCAGCAGCCGAGGGCCAGGAGGGGGTCAGCCCCAGCATTTT
CDR3 protein: CASSRGPGGGQPQHF

D gene: TRBD1
J gene: TRBJ1-1
V gene: TRBV19
clone size: few
CDR3 DNA: TGTGCCAGTAGTATCCGGGACAGGGGGCGGAACACTGAAGCTTTCTTT
CDR3 protein: CASSIRDRGRNTEAFF

D gene: TRBD1
J gene: TRBJ1-1
V gene: TRBV7-3
clone size: NA
CDR3 DNA: TGTGCCAGCAGCTTAGACCCCCAAAGACAGGGCATCGACACTGAAGCTTTCTTT
CDR3 protein: CASSLDPQRQGIDTEAFF

D gene: TRBD2
J gene: TRBJ2-7
V gene: TRBV7-6
clone size: NA
CDR3 DNA: TGTGCCAGCAGCGGACCGGGGGGGTACGAGCAGTACTTC
CDR3 protein: CASSGPGGYEQYF

D gene: NA
J gene: TRBJ2-5
V gene: TRBV6-2/TRBV6-3
clone size: NA
CDR3 DNA: TGTGCCAGCGGCGGAGGGCAGACTCAAGAGACCCAGTACTTC
CDR3 protein: CASGGGQTQETQYF

D gene: TRBD2
J gene: TRBJ2-7
V gene: TRBV19
clone size: NA
CDR3 DNA: TGTGCCAGTAGTATCTCCGGGACTAGCGGCGAGCAGTACTTC
CDR3 protein: CASSISGTSGEQYF

D gene: NA
J gene: TRBJ1-2
V gene: TRBV19
clone size: NA
CDR3 DNA: TGTGCCAGTAGTATGTCAGAGGGACCCTATGGCTACACCTTC
CDR3 protein: CASSMSEGPYGYTF

D gene: NA
J gene: TRBJ2-2
V gene: TRBV4-1
clone size: NA
CDR3 DNA: TGCGCCAGCAGCCAAGATCAAGTTTTGGACACCGGGGAGCTGTTTTTT
CDR3 protein: CASSQDQVLDTGELFF

D gene: NA
J gene: TRBJ2-5
V gene: TRBV5-4
clone size: NA
CDR3 DNA: TGTGCCAGCAGCTCGGGAGTTGGGGTAGAAGAGACCCAGTACTTC
CDR3 protein: CASSSGVGVEETQYF

D gene: NA
J gene: TRBJ2-4
V gene: TRBV7-2
clone size: few
CDR3 DNA: TGTGCCAGCAGCTCCCGGGACCCCAAAAACATTCAGTACTTC
CDR3 protein: CASSSRDPKNIQYF

D gene: NA
J gene: TRBJ2-1
V gene: TRBV7-6
clone size: NA
CDR3 DNA: TGTGCCAGCAGCCCCGCGGATGAGCAGTTCTTC
CDR3 protein: CASSPADEQFF

D gene: TRBD1
J gene: TRBJ1-1
V gene: TRBV5-1
clone size: many
CDR3 DNA: TGCGCCAGCAGCTCCGGGACAGAAAACACTGAAGCTTTCTTT
CDR3 protein: CASSSGTENTEAFF

D gene: NA
J gene: TRBJ2-5
V gene: TRBV7-3
clone size: NA
CDR3 DNA: TGTGCCAGCAGTTCGGGGCAGGGTATGGAGACCCAGTACTTC
CDR3 protein: CASSSGQGMETQYF